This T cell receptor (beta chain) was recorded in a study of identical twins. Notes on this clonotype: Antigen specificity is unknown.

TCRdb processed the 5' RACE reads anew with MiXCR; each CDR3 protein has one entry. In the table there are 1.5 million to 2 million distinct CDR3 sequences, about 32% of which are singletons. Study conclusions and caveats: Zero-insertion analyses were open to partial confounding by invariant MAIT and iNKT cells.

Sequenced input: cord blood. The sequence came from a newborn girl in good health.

The CDR3 DNA follows: TGTGCCAGCAGCCCCCCCGGGACAGGTTCAGCGCCCTCTGGGGCCAACGTCCTGACTTTC. Translated, it gives CASSPPGTGSAPSGANVLTF. This chain joins TRBV5-6 and TRBJ2-6; 8 bases align to TRBD1. CDR3 length: 20 amino acids. With V trimmed by 4 bases and J by 0 bases, 15 bases remained unmatched. Germline V lookup: CDR1 SGHDT, CDR2 YYEEEE.